The text below deals with one TCR beta chain. Its target is unknown. These data belong to a study of identical twins. Findings and limits, study-wide: Abundant cord blood beta clonotypes carried fewer insertions; memory repertoires showed none. The study found weaker excess twin sharing in beta out-of-frame sequences. One should note that invariant MAIT and iNKT cells could partly confound zero-insertion analyses.

V lost 0 bases to trimming and J lost 3 bases, with 5 bases between them. The CDR3 is 13 residues long. Germline V gene lookup returns CDR1 KGHDR and CDR2 SFDVKD. A universal primer site was incorporated via template switching, and the cDNA contained unique molecular identifiers. TCRdb called the 5' RACE reads again in MiXCR, with one record for every CDR3 protein. The table includes 350,000 to 400,000 distinct CDR3 sequences, 8.5% to 10% detected once. The sequence was collected from a woman between 50 and 59 years old in good health. The chain carries TRBV24-1 and TRBJ2-7, with no clear D. Sequencing was performed on naive T cells sorted from blood. CDR3 protein: CATSDLGGYEQYF. The CDR3 region has the DNA TGTGCCACCAGTGATTTGGGCGGCTACGAGCAGTACTTC.